The count of the clone carrying this T cell receptor (beta chain) is one. Its antigen remains unknown. This entry comes from a study of Ad26.COV2.S vaccination and SARS-CoV-2 variants. The repertoire was sequenced with immunoSEQ multiplex PCR; TCRdb's copy has only in-frame clones and lacks some. The sample holds about 250,000 clones, about 83% seen once. This CDR3 region has 18 residues. Germline loops: CDR1 LGHNA, CDR2 YNFKEQ. The J segment lost 3 bases and the V segment lost 1 base, leaving 8 bases of the junction unmatched. General study points: It was found that vaccine and placebo recipients had similar non-spike TCR breadth. It is possible that the TCR breadth and depth analyses underestimated the total T cell responses.

Treatment noted: about 20 received Ad26.COV2.S at low or high dose, single or two shots; about 5 received placebo; per-sample allocation not given. The samples were gathered on day 63 after the first injection of vaccine or placebo. This TCR was recovered from a person between 18 and 65 years old who received the Ad26.COV2.S COVID-19 vaccine or a placebo. The sequences come from peripheral blood, collected in a trial of Ad26.COV2.S vaccine versus placebo. The V and J genes are TRBV4-2 and TRBJ2-5, with TRBD2 matching over 13 bases. The CDR3 coding sequence is TGTGCCAGCAGCCAAGGGACTAGCGGGGGCCCTGGAGAAGAGACCCAGTACTTC. This encodes CASSQGTSGGPGEETQYF.